The rows below give T cell receptor beta chains drawn from one sample of a study of cytomegalovirus exposure and HLA in healthy donors. Data came from immunoSEQ multiplex PCR; TCRdb stores just in-frame clones and leaves some out. The table includes approximately 150,000 clones, about four fifths detected once. Sequenced input: PBMCs. The receptors stem from a man aged 25 to 45 in good health and CMV-seronegative. Both conserved end residues are part of each CDR3. The D gene is left open where the match is weak. Clone sizes are given selectively: once, few, many, or a class where the clone is expanded.

size	D	V	J	CDR3	DNA
-	-	TRBV2	TRBJ1-5	CASSEDGARGNQPQHF	TGTGCCAGCAGTGAAGATGGGGCGCGAGGCAATCAGCCCCAGCATTTT
few	-	TRBV6-1	TRBJ1-5	CASEGGDSNQPQHF	TGTGCCAGCGAGGGGGGGGATAGCAATCAGCCCCAGCATTTT
-	TRBD2	TRBV19	TRBJ2-3	CASKNLAGGRDTDTQYF	TGTGCCAGTAAAAACCTAGCGGGAGGACGCGACACAGATACGCAGTATTTT
once	TRBD2	TRBV5-1	TRBJ2-5	CASSSGLDQETQYF	TGCGCCAGCAGCTCGGGACTAGACCAAGAGACCCAGTACTTC
-	-	TRBV7-8	TRBJ2-7	CASSLAWGPYEQYF	TGTGCCAGCAGCTTAGCGTGGGGGCCCTACGAGCAGTACTTC
-	TRBD1	TRBV29-1	TRBJ2-2	CSACRTGNHGELFF	TGCAGCGCCTGTCGGACAGGGAATCACGGGGAGCTGTTTTTT
-	TRBD1	TRBV5-1	TRBJ1-2	CASSSARGQDYTF	TGCGCCAGCAGCTCCGCCCGGGGACAGGACTACACCTTC
-	-	TRBV28	TRBJ1-6	CASTLTGTGYNSPLHF	TGTGCCAGCACATTAACCGGGACTGGCTATAATTCACCCCTCCACTTT
-	TRBD2	TRBV29-1	TRBJ2-1	CSSNGGGRYNEQFF	TGCAGCTCAAACGGGGGGGGGCGGTACAATGAGCAGTTCTTC
-	-	TRBV4-3	TRBJ1-4	CASSQDIRGREKLFF	TGCGCCAGCAGCCAAGATATCAGGGGTCGGGAAAAACTGTTTTTT
-	TRBD2	TRBV27	TRBJ2-1	CASSKGRERFEQFF	TGTGCCAGCAGTAAGGGGCGGGAGAGGTTTGAGCAGTTCTTC
-	-	TRBV5-8	TRBJ1-5	CASSLRDQPQHF	TGTGCCAGCAGCTTACGAGATCAGCCCCAGCATTTT
-	-	TRBV11-3	TRBJ2-1	CASSLGGGYNEQFF	TGTGCCAGCAGCTTAGGTGGCGGGTACAATGAGCAGTTCTTC
-	-	TRBV6-5	TRBJ2-5	CASSYSFRETQYF	TGTGCCAGCAGTTATAGTTTCCGGGAGACCCAGTACTTC
-	-	TRBV4-1	TRBJ1-1	CASSQDRRNTEAFF	TGCGCCAGCAGCCAAGATAGGAGAAACACTGAAGCTTTCTTT
-	-	TRBV5-1	TRBJ2-7	CASSLAVVSYEQYF	TGCGCCAGCAGCTTGGCGGTAGTCTCCTACGAGCAGTACTTC
few	TRBD1	TRBV5-6	TRBJ1-6	CASSFHRGSYNSPLHF	TGTGCCAGCAGCTTTCACAGGGGCTCCTATAATTCACCCCTCCACTTT
-	-	TRBV2	TRBJ2-1	CASSAGENEQFF	TGTGCCAGCAGTGCTGGAGAGAATGAGCAGTTCTTC
once	TRBD1	TRBV11-1	TRBJ2-7	CASSLLPDRGYEQYF	TGTGCCAGCAGCTTACTTCCCGACAGGGGCTACGAGCAGTACTTC
few	TRBD2	TRBV19	TRBJ2-3	CASRPTWEGDTQYF	TGTGCCAGTAGGCCAACTTGGGAGGGCGATACGCAGTATTTT
-	-	TRBV9	TRBJ1-2	CASSVRDGTTTNYGYTF	TGTGCCAGCAGCGTCAGGGATGGGACAACCACTAACTATGGCTACACCTTC
once	TRBD2	TRBV9	TRBJ2-3	CASSVVGLAGGSTDTQYF	TGTGCCAGCAGCGTAGTAGGCCTAGCGGGGGGTAGCACAGATACGCAGTATTTT
-	TRBD1	TRBV18	TRBJ2-7	CASSPTGTGRHYEQYF	TGTGCCAGCTCACCAACGGGGACAGGGCGACACTACGAGCAGTACTTC
-	TRBD2	TRBV7-3	TRBJ2-7	CASAKRGGLGEQYF	TGTGCCAGCGCTAAGCGGGGGGGACTTGGCGAGCAGTACTTC
-	TRBD2	TRBV7-9	TRBJ2-1	CASSPLGLAGNEQFF	TGTGCCAGCAGCCCCCTGGGACTAGCGGGAAATGAGCAGTTCTTC
-	-	TRBV6-5	TRBJ2-2	CASSHRDRYTGELFF	TGTGCCAGCAGTCACAGGGACCGGTATACCGGGGAGCTGTTTTTT
-	TRBD1	TRBV30	TRBJ2-7	CAWSADRGLEQYF	TGTGCCTGGTCGGCGGACAGGGGGCTCGAGCAGTACTTC
-	-	TRBV2	TRBJ2-1	CASNPQGEGYNEQFF	TGTGCCAGCAACCCACAGGGAGAGGGCTACAATGAGCAGTTCTTC
-	-	TRBV10-1	TRBJ2-2	CASSLGSVTGELFF	TGCGCCAGCAGTTTGGGCTCGGTCACCGGGGAGCTGTTTTTT
few	-	TRBV11-2	TRBJ2-3	CASSFWASASTDTQYF	TGTGCCAGCAGCTTTTGGGCGTCAGCTAGCACAGATACGCAGTATTTT
-	TRBD1	TRBV5-1	TRBJ2-7	CASSDRQGVNEQYF	TGCGCCAGCAGCGATCGACAGGGTGTGAACGAGCAGTACTTC
-	TRBD1	TRBV5-1	TRBJ1-2	CASSLGGQGYGYTF	TGCGCCAGCAGCTTGGGGGGACAGGGGTATGGCTACACCTTC
-	TRBD1	TRBV13	TRBJ1-6	CASRLARGGANSPLHF	TGTGCCAGCAGGCTCGCTAGAGGGGGCGCGAATTCACCCCTCCACTTT
-	-	TRBV21-1	TRBJ1-1	CASSKGQGTTEAFF	TGTGCCAGCAGCAAAGGGCAGGGGACCACTGAAGCTTTCTTT
few	TRBD1	TRBV30	TRBJ1-2	CAWRNSGGYGYTF	TGTGCCTGGAGGAACTCAGGGGGCTATGGCTACACCTTC